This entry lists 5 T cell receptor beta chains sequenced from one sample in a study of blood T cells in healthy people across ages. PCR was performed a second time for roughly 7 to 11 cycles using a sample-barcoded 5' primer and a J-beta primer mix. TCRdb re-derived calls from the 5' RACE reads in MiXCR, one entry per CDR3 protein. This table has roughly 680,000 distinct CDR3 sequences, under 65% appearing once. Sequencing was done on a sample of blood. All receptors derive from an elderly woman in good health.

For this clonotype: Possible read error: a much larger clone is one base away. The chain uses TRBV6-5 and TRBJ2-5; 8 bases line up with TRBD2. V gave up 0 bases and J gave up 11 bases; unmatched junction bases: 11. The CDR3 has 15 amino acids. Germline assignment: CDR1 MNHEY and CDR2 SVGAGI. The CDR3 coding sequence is TGTGCCAGCAGTTACTCTGGACTAGCTAGCGATGAGCAGTACTTC. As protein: CASSYSGLASDEQYF.

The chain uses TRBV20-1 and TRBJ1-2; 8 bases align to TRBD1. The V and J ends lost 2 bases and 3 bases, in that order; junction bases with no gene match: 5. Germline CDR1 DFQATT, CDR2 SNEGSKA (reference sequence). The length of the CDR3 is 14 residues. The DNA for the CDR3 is TGCAGTGCTAGACCGGGACAGGCGGACTATGGCTACACCTTC. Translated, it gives CSARPGQADYGYTF.

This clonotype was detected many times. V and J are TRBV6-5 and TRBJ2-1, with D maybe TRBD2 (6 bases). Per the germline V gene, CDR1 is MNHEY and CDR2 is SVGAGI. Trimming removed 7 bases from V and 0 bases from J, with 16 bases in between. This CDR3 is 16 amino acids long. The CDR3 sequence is CASTPFGGSSYNEQFF. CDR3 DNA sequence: TGTGCCAGCACCCCTTTTGGGGGGAGCTCCTACAATGAGCAGTTCTTC.

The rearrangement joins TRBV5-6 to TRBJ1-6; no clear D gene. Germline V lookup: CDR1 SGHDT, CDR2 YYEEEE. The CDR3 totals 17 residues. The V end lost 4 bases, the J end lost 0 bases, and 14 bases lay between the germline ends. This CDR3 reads CASSHDRLSSYNSPLHF. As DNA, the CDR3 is TGTGCCAGCAGCCACGACCGGTTGAGCTCCTATAATTCACCCCTCCACTTT.

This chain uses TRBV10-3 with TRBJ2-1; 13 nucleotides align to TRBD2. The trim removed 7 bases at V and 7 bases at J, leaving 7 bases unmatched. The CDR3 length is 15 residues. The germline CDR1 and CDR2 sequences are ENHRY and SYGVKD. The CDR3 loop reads CAITKGTSGINEQFF. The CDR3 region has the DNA TGTGCCATCACCAAAGGGACTAGCGGGATAAATGAGCAGTTCTTC.